This T cell receptor beta chain was captured in a study of blood T cell repertoires in COVID-19 (dated by TCRdb to 2020 to 2022). Notes on the research overall: Collaborator samples came from the United States, Italy and Spain and covered acute and convalescent phases of COVID-19. Where available, HLA class I and class II types were taken from metadata supplied by the sample provider and were not determined by assay-based typing. The sample metadata nearly always contained a de-identified subject ID, COVID-19 status, age in years and sex. The dataset comprised deeply sampled blood TCRbeta repertoires from subjects exposed to, actively infected with, or recovered from COVID-19. The prospective study material was composed of cDNA or gDNA derived from T cells, B-cell-depleted T cells, or PBMCs. The repertoires were released in a freely available public database intended as a resource for research on the immune response to SARS-CoV-2. Samples came from the ongoing ImmuneRACE study (first 160 participants) plus 1,254 subjects from 6 global collaborators. Beyond this particular receptor, the publication reports: How much clinical and demographic metadata was included differed by source and by participant, and the metadata was provided uncurated.

Worth noting for this clone: What this receptor recognizes is not known. Per-nucleotide qualities are absent, and no much larger clonotype sits a single base away.

The collaborating institutions used their own protocols to collect whole blood in K2EDTA tubes. For TCRbeta analysis, collaborators shipped samples in one of three forms: frozen whole blood, isolated PBMCs, or DNA extracted from either of those sample types. The immunoSEQ Assay, a bias-controlled multiplex PCR, was used to amplify TCRbeta CDR3 regions from genomic DNA. In the authors' own workflow: The number of nucleated cells in each sample was estimated from the amplification of reference gene primers within the assay. To quantify the absolute abundance of each unique TCRbeta CDR3 rearrangement, sequence reads were collapsed and filtered. For each sample, productive Simpson clonality was calculated by taking the square root of Simpson's diversity index across productive rearrangements. TCRdb obtained this table from immuneACCESS and retained in-frame rearrangements with V and J assigned. These tables miss some clones; where compared with another copy, unresolved V genes account for less than half of the shortfall, and the remainder is unexplained. V, J and clone size are taken as reported in that table, and D and trimming were inferred from the DNA itself. The sample table lists approximately 230,000 clones, 70% to 90% of them with a count of one. The ten biggest clones cover under 1.5% of the sample.

V is cut back by 6 bases and J by 0 bases, with 4 bases in the junction unmatched. Reading the germline V gene gives CDR1 MNHEY and CDR2 SVGAGI. The CDR3 numbers 15 residues from cysteine through phenylalanine. Only CDR3 DNA remains: 45 bases, in frame from the first base. Here the chain combines TRBV6-5 and TRBJ1-3; a stretch of 8 junction bases matches TRBD1. The sample taken for sequencing was peripheral blood. This TCR derives from an elderly man with acute or convalescent COVID-19. The CDR3 protein is CASRNRGNSGNTIYF. In nucleotide form, the sequence is TGTGCCAGCAGGAACAGGGGGAACTCTGGAAACACCATATATTTT.